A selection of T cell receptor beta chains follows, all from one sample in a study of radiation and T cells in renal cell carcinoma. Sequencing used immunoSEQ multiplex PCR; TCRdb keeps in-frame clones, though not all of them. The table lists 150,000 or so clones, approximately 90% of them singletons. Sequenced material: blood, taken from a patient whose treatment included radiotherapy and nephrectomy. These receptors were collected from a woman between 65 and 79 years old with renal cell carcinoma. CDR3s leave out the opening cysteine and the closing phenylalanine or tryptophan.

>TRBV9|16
ASSTRLLAGGSSYEQY
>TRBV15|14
ATSRVADRTNQPQH
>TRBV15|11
ATSTTSTDTQY
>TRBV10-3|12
AISEAGAPGELF
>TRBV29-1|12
SVLMGQLNTEAF
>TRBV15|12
ATSRDSVNEKLF
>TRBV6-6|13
ASRQGGNSNQPQH
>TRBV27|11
ASSPGFNEKLF
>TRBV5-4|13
ASRSAVSSYNEQF
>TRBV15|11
ATSRGLYNEQF
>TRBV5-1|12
ASSVRDPQETQY
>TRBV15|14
ATSRIEKGSYNEQF
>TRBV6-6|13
ASRGGLAGTGELF
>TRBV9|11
ASNVVGLGGYT
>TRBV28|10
ASSTIQETQY
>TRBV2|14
ASKRLGGGVQETQY
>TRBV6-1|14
ASSEAAGGRTDTQY
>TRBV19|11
ASSQQGAYEQY
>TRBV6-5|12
ASRRGGAADTQY
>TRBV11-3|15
ASSLVGTGPSGNTIY
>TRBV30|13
AWSRLGQGAVGYT
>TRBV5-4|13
ASSMRQGSNTEAF
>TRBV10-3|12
AIRPTGIGSPLH
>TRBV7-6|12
ASSIRGGNTEAF
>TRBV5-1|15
ASSSYLRTSGPDTQY
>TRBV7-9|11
ASSPHPGYEQY
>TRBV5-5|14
ASSLVRGGSNQPQH
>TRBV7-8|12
ASSLAPRAAEAF
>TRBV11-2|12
ASSRPGPRETQY
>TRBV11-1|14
ASSLRRVEGAGELF
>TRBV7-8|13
ASSTRGGRDTEAF
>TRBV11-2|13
ASSLEGTGDSPLH
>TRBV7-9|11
ASSLAEGAGAF
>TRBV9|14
ASSVGTSGEWDTQY
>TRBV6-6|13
ASSQQGSSGNTIY
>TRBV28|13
ASSTLTGSLNEQY
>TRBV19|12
ASSIGGSTYEQY
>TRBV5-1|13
ASSDRTGLDYGYT
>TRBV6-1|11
ASWVGGADTQY
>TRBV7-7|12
ASSLTEAGNTIY
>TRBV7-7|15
ASSLGGSSGTSKTQY
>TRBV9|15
ASSVATTSGGPDTQY
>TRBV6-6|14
ASSYARTGSGGEQY
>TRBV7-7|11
ASSWTGTGELF
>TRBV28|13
ASSHPGTGAEKLF
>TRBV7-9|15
ASSPVGQGIMNTEAF
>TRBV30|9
AWNDRSEAF